This is a list of T cell receptor beta chains from one sample in a study of cytomegalovirus exposure and HLA in healthy donors. The repertoire was sequenced with immunoSEQ multiplex PCR; TCRdb's copy has only in-frame clones and lacks some. The sample contains around 150,000 clones, approximately 75% of which appear only once. Material: PBMCs. The source is a man between 45 and 60 years old in good health and CMV-seropositive. Each CDR3 is given without its conserved first and last residue. The D gene is left open where the match is weak.

V: TRBV6-5
D: TRBD1
J: TRBJ1-1
CDR3: ASSHGTGGTEAF

V: TRBV2
D: NA
J: TRBJ2-7
CDR3: ASSDPPGYEQY

V: TRBV9
D: NA
J: TRBJ2-5
CDR3: ASSVDSRGETQY

V: TRBV7-8
D: NA
J: TRBJ1-2
CDR3: ASSLETVYGYT

V: TRBV5-6
D: TRBD2
J: TRBJ2-3
CDR3: ASSVGTSGLTTDTQY

V: TRBV5-4
D: TRBD1
J: TRBJ2-3
CDR3: ASSLAPRQGSTDTQY

V: TRBV6-5
D: NA
J: TRBJ1-2
CDR3: ASSFPDSYGYT

V: TRBV19
D: NA
J: TRBJ2-5
CDR3: ASSSTRQPQETQY

V: TRBV4-3
D: NA
J: TRBJ2-1
CDR3: ASSQDGGAHNEQF

V: TRBV9
D: NA
J: TRBJ2-7
CDR3: ASSRRGGGYEQY

V: TRBV5-1
D: TRBD1
J: TRBJ1-1
CDR3: ASSLDRGPLWEEAF

V: TRBV9
D: TRBD1
J: TRBJ1-1
CDR3: ASSVGRTGTGAGAF

V: TRBV30
D: TRBD2
J: TRBJ2-1
CDR3: AWSGGVYNEQF

V: TRBV6-1
D: NA
J: TRBJ1-5
CDR3: ASSEIESQPQH

V: TRBV5-1
D: NA
J: TRBJ2-2
CDR3: ASSGGLVTGELF

V: TRBV28
D: TRBD2
J: TRBJ2-1
CDR3: ASSSSFLHSGGAGEQF

V: TRBV5-4
D: TRBD1
J: TRBJ1-1
CDR3: ASSSLSRGQMFTEAF

V: TRBV7-8
D: TRBD2
J: TRBJ2-1
CDR3: ASSFRAGGPNEQF

V: TRBV5-4
D: NA
J: TRBJ1-6
CDR3: ASSMVRGSDNSPLH

V: TRBV19
D: NA
J: TRBJ1-3
CDR3: ASSKRLTIY

V: TRBV9
D: TRBD1
J: TRBJ1-2
CDR3: ASSVIDRAEFGYGYT

V: TRBV2
D: NA
J: TRBJ1-2
CDR3: ASSEISGIDGYGYT

V: TRBV30
D: NA
J: TRBJ1-2
CDR3: AWSLGTPGGYT

V: TRBV6-5
D: NA
J: TRBJ1-2
CDR3: ASRTPRQGYGYT

V: TRBV11-3
D: NA
J: TRBJ2-3
CDR3: ASSLGQTSTDTQY

V: TRBV28
D: TRBD1
J: TRBJ1-2
CDR3: ASSFGTANYGYT

V: TRBV11-2
D: TRBD1
J: TRBJ1-5
CDR3: ASSLAQTGVNQPQH

V: TRBV30
D: NA
J: TRBJ1-5
CDR3: AWSPNWAVYSNQPQH

V: TRBV29-1
D: NA
J: NA
CDR3: SVEDQGPSYEQY

V: TRBV9
D: NA
J: TRBJ1-2
CDR3: ASSVSRDARGYT

V: TRBV5-1
D: NA
J: TRBJ1-6
CDR3: ASSWGGSSYNSPLH

V: TRBV7-9
D: NA
J: TRBJ2-7
CDR3: ASTTGNSYEQY

V: TRBV6-1
D: NA
J: TRBJ2-5
CDR3: ASSGQTGSSQETQY

V: TRBV19
D: NA
J: TRBJ2-1
CDR3: ASSQTRGGEQF

V: TRBV7-6
D: NA
J: TRBJ1-3
CDR3: ASSPSEDTIY

V: TRBV27
D: TRBD2
J: TRBJ2-3
CDR3: ASSPGGPRTDTQY

V: TRBV5-1
D: NA
J: TRBJ2-3
CDR3: ASSLGGVTGTDTQY

V: TRBV21-1
D: NA
J: TRBJ1-1
CDR3: ASSKEQGAEAAF

V: TRBV15
D: NA
J: TRBJ2-2
CDR3: ATNRGGRTTGELF

V: TRBV27
D: TRBD1
J: TRBJ1-5
CDR3: ASSLSGQGYNQPQH

V: TRBV5-6
D: TRBD1
J: TRBJ1-2
CDR3: ASSYGDRGLGGYT

V: TRBV25-1
D: NA
J: TRBJ1-1
CDR3: ASSDTKGRDTEAF

V: TRBV19
D: TRBD1
J: TRBJ2-5
CDR3: ASTDRVDEETQY

V: TRBV7-9
D: NA
J: TRBJ1-2
CDR3: ASSFLRDYGYT

V: TRBV27
D: NA
J: TRBJ1-3
CDR3: ASRPTSLGGNTIY

V: TRBV27
D: NA
J: TRBJ1-2
CDR3: ASSSRPHTAGDRGYT

V: TRBV10-1
D: TRBD1
J: TRBJ2-1
CDR3: ASSNGQGVNEQF

V: TRBV7-9
D: NA
J: TRBJ2-6
CDR3: ASSFRTGANVLT

V: TRBV9
D: NA
J: NA
CDR3: ASSPLGGYEQY

V: TRBV18
D: NA
J: TRBJ2-5
CDR3: ASSPPPRGETQY